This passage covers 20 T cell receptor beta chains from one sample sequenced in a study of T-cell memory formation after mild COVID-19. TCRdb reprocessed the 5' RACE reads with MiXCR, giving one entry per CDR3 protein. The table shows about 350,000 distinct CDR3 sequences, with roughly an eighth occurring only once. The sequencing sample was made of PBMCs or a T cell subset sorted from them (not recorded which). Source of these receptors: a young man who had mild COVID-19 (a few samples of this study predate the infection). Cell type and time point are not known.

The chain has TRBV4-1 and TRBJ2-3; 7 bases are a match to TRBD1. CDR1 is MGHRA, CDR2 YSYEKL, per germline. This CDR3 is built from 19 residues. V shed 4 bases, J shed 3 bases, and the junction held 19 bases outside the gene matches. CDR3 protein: CASSRRLGAGTAPTDTQYF. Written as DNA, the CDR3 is TGCGCCAGCAGCCGAAGATTGGGGGCCGGGACAGCTCCAACAGATACGCAGTATTTT.

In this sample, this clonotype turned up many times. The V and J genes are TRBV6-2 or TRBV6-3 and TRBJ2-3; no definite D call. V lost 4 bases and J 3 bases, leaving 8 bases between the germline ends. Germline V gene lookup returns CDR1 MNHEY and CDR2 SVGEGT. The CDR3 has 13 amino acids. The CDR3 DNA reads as TGTGCCAGCAGTTCTGCCCTTACAGATACGCAGTATTTT. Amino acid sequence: CASSSALTDTQYF.

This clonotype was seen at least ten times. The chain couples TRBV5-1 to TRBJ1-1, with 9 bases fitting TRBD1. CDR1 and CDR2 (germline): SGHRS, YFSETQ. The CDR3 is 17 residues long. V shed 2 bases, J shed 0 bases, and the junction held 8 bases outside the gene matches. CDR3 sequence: CASSLDPQGALNTEAFF. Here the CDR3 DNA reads TGCGCCAGCAGCTTAGACCCACAGGGGGCCCTGAACACTGAAGCTTTCTTT.

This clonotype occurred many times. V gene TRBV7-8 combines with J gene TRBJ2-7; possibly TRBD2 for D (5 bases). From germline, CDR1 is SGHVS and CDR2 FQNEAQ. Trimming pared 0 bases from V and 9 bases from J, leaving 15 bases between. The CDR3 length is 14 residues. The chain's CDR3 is CASSLADGVGRQYV. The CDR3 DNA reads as TGTGCCAGCAGCTTAGCGGACGGGGTAGGGAGGCAGTACGTC.

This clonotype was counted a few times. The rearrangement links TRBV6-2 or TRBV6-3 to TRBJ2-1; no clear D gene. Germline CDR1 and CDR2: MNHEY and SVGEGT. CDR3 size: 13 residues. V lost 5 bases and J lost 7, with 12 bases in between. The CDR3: CASSRVLPNEQFF. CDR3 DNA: TGTGCCAGCAGTCGGGTCCTGCCAAATGAGCAGTTCTTC.

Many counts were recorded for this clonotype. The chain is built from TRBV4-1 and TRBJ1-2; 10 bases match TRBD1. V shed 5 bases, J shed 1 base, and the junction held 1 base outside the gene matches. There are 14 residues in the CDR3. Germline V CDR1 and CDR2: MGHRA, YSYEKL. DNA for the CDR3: TGCGCCAGCAGCGGGGACAGGGGTAACTATGGCTACACCTTC. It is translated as CASSGDRGNYGYTF.

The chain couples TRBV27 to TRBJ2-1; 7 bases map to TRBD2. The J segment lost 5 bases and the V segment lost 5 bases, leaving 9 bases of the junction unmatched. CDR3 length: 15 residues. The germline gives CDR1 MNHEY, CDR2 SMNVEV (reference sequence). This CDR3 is CASSVTSWVNNEQFF. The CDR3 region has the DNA TGTGCCAGCAGTGTGACTAGCTGGGTCAACAATGAGCAGTTCTTC.

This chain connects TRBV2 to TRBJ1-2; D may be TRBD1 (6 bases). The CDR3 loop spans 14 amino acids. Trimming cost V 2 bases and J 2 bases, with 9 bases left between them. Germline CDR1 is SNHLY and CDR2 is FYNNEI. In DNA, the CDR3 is TGTGCCAGCAGTGAACAGGGGCCAAACTATGGCTACACCTTC. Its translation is CASSEQGPNYGYTF.

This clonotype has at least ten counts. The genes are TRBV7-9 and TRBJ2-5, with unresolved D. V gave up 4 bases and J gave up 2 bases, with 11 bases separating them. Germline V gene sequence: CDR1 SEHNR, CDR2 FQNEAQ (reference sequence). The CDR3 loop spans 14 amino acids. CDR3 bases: TGTGCCAGCAGCTCGACATTAAGGCAAGAGACCCAGTACTTC. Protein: CASSSTLRQETQYF.

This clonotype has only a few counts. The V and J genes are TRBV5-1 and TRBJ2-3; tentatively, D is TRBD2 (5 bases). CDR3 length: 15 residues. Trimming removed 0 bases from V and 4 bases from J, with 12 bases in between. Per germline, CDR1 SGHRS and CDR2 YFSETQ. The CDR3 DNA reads TGCGCCAGCAGCTTGGACCTCGGGGTGGCAGATACGCAGTATTTT. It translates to CASSLDLGVADTQYF.

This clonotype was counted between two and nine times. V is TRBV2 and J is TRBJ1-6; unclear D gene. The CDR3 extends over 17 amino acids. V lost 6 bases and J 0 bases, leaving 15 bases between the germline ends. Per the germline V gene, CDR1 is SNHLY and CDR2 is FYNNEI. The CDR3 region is CASSARLVFSYNSPLHF. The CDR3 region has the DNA TGTGCCAGCAGCGCACGACTCGTTTTCTCCTATAATTCACCCCTCCACTTT.

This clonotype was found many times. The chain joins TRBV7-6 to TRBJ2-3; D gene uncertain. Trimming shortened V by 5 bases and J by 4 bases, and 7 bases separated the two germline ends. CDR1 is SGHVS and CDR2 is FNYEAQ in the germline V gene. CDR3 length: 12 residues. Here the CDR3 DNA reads TGTGCCAGCAGCGATCGGTCAGATACGCAGTATTTT. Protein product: CASSDRSDTQYF.

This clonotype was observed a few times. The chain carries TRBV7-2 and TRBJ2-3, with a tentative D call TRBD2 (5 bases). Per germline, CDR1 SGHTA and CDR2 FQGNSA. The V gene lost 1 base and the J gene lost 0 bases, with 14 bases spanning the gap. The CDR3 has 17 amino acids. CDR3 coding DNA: TGTGCCAGCAGCTTAGGGTGGGAGCATGCTAGCACAGATACGCAGTATTTT. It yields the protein CASSLGWEHASTDTQYF.

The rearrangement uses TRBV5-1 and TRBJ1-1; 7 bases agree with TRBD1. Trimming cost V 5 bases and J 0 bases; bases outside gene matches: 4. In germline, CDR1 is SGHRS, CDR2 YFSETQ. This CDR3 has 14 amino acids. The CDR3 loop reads CASRQGQLNTEAFF. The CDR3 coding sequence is TGCGCCAGCAGACAGGGACAGCTGAACACTGAAGCTTTCTTT. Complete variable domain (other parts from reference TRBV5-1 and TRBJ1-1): KAGVTQTPRYLIKTRGQQVTLSCSPISGHRSVSWYQQTPGQGLQFLFEYFSETQRNKGNFPGRFSGRQFSNSRSEMNVSTLELGDSALYLCASRQGQLNTEAFFGQGTRLTVV.

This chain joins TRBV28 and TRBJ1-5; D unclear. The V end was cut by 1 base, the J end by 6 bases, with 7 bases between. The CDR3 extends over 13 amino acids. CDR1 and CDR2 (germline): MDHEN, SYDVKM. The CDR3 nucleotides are TGTGCCAGCAGTTTATTAGTTGGTCAGCCCCAGCATTTT. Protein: CASSLLVGQPQHF. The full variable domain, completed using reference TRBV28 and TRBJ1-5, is DVKVTQSSRYLVKRTGEKVFLECVQDMDHENMFWYRQDPGLGLRLIYFSYDVKMKEKGDIPEGYSVSREKKERFSLILESASTNQTSMYLCASSLLVGQPQHFGDGTRLSIL.

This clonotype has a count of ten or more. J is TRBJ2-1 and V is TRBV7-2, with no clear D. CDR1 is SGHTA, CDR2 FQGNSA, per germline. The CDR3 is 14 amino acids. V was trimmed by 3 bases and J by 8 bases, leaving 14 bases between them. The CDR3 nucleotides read TGTGCCAGCAGCTTTTGGGGTACGGTGCATGAGCAGTTCTTC. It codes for CASSFWGTVHEQFF.

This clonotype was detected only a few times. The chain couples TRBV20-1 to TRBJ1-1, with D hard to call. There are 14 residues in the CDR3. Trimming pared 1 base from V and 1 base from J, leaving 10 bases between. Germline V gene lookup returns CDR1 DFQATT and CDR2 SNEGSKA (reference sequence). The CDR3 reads CSARGWTTNTEAFF. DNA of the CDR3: TGCAGTGCTAGAGGGTGGACGACGAACACTGAAGCTTTCTTT.

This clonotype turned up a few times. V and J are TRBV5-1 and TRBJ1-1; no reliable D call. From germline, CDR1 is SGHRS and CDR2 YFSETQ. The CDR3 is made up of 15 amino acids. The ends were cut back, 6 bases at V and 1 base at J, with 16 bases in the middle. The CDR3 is CASTWLGITNTEAFF. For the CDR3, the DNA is TGCGCCAGCACGTGGCTCGGCATCACGAACACTGAAGCTTTCTTT.

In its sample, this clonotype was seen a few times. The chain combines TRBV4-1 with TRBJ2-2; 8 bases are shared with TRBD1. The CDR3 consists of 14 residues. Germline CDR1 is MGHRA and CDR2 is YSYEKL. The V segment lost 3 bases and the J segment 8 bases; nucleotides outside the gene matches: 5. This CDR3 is CASSQPDRVGELFF. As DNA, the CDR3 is TGCGCCAGCAGCCAGCCGGACAGGGTAGGGGAGCTGTTTTTT.

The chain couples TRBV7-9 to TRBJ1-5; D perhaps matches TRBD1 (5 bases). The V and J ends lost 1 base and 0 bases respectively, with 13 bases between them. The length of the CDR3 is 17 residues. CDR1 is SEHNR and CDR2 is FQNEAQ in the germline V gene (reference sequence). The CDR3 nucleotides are TGTGCCAGCAGCTTAGTGGAGGGGCCCTATAGCAATCAGCCCCAGCATTTT. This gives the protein CASSLVEGPYSNQPQHF.